This record looks at one TCR beta chain sequence and its context. This sample is part of a study of control samples from healthy donors and cancer patients. The method was immunoSEQ multiplex PCR; TCRdb's version includes in-frame clones alone and lacks a portion of them. The table includes fewer than 40,000 clones, approximately 93% detected once. Germline CDR1 reads SQVTM; CDR2 reads ANQGSEA. Trimming pared 5 bases from V and 1 base from J, leaving 11 bases between. This CDR3 comprises 13 residues. Sample: PBMCs. The sequence was collected from a man aged 40-49 years with colorectal cancer. This chain uses TRBV29-1 with TRBJ2-5; D possibly corresponds to TRBD2 (6 bases). The CDR3 DNA sequence: TGCAGCGTTCAGGTGACTAGCCAAGAGACCCAGTACTTC. Its translation is CSVQVTSQETQYF.